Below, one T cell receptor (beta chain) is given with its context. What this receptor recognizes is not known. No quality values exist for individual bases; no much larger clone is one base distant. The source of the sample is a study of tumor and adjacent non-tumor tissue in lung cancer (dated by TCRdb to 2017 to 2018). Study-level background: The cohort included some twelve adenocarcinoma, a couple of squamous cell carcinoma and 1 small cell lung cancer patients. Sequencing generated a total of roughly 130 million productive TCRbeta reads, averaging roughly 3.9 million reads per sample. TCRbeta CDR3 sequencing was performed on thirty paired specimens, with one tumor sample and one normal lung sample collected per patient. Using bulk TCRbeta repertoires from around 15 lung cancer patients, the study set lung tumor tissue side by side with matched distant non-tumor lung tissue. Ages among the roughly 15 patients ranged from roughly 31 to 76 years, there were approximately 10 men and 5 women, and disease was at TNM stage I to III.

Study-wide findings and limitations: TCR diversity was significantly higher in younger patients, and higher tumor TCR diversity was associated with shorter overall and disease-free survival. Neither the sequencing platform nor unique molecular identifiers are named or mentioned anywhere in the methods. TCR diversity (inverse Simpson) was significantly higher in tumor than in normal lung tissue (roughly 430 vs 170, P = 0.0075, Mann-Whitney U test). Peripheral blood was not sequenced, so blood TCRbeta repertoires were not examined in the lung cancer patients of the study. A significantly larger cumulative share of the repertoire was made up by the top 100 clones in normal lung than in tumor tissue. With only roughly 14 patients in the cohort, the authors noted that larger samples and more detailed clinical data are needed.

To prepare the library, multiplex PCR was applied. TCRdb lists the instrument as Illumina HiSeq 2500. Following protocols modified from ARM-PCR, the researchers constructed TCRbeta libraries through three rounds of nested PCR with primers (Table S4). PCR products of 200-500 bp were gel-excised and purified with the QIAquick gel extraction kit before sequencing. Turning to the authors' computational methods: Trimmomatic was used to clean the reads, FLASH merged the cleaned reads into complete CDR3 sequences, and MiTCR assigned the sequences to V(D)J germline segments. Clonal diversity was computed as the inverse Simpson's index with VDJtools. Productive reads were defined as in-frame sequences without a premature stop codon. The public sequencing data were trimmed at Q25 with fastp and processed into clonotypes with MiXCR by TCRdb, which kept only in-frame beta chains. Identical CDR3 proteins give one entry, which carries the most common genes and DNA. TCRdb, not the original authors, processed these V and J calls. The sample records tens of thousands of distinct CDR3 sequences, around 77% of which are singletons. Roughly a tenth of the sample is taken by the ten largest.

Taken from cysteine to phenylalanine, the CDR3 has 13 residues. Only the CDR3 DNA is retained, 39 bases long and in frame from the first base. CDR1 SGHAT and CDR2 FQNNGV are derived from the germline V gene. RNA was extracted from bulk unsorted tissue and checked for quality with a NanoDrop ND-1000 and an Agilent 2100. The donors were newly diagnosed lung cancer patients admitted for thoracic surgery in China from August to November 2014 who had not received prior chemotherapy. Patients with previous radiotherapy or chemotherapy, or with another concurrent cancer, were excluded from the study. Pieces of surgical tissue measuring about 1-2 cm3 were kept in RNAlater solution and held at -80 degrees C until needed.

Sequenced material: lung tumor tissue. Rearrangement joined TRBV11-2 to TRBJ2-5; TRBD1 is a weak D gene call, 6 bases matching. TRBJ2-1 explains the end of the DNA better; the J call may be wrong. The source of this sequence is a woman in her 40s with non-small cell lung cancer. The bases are TGTGCCACCTCGAAGGGGACACAAGAGACTCAGTTCTTC. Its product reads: CATSKGTQETQFF.